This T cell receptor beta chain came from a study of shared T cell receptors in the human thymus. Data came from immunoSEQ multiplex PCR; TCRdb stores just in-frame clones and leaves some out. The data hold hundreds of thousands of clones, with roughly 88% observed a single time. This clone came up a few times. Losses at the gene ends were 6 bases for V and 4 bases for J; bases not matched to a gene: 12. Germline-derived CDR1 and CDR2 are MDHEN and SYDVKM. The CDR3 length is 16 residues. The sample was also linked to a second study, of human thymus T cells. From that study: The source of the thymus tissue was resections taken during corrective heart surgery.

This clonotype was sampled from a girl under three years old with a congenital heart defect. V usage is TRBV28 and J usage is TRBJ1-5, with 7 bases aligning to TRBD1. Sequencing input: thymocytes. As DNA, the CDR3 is TGTGCCAGCAGCCATAAGACAGGGCACTTTAATCAGCCCCAGCATTTT. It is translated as CASSHKTGHFNQPQHF.